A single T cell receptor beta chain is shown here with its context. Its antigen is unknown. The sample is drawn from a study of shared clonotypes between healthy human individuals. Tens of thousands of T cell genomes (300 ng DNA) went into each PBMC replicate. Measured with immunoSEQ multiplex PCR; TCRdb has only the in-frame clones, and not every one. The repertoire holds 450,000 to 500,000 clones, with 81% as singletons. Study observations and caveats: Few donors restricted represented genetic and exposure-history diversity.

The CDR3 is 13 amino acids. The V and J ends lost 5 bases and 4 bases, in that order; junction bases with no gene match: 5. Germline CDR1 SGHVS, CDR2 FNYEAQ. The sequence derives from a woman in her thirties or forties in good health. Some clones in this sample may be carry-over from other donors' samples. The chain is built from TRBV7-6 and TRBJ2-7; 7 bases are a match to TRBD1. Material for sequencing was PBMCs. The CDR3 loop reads CASSNQQGYEQYF. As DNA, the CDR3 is TGTGCCAGCAGCAACCAACAGGGGTACGAGCAGTACTTC.